The clone carrying this TCR beta chain was recorded a few times. The antigen remains undetermined. A minimum of 6 micrograms of total RNA was extracted per sample. This sample was taken from a study of blood T cells in healthy people across ages. Study outcomes and limitations: There was a strong correlation between TCR beta diversity and naive T cell percentage. Unknown donor CMV status possibly confounded expanded clonotype changes. Aged donors had fewer naive CD4+ cells and lower diversity than long-lived donors.

Germline V gene lookup returns CDR1 MNHEY and CDR2 SVGAGI. Trimming cost V 4 bases and J 9 bases, with 13 bases left between them. CDR3 length: 13 amino acids. The use of a sample-barcoded 5' primer and a J-beta primer mix characterized a second PCR of about 7 to 12 cycles. TCRdb re-derived calls from the 5' RACE reads in MiXCR, one entry per CDR3 protein. The sample includes roughly 1,800,000 distinct CDR3 sequences, roughly 50% of them seen just once. Specimen: blood. This sequence joins TRBV6-5 and TRBJ1-5, with D hard to call. The receptor was isolated from a woman aged 40-49 years in good health. CDR3 in amino acids: CASSSGRSRPQHF. CDR3 bases: TGTGCCAGCAGTTCGGGAAGATCTCGGCCCCAGCATTTT.